These 30 T cell receptor beta chains were sequenced from one sample in a study of OX40 agonist ivuxolimab in advanced cancers. Clones were sequenced by immunoSEQ multiplex PCR, and TCRdb holds only the in-frame ones, with some missing. The profile covers around 46,000 clones, with roughly 89% appearing a single time and roughly 28% taken by the ten largest. The sample here was CD4+ or CD8+ T cells sorted from blood, taken in a trial of the OX40 agonist ivuxolimab. The receptors stem from an adult with an advanced solid tumor such as melanoma, head and neck, liver or kidney cancer.

This chain uses TRBV19 with TRBJ2-7; D might be TRBD2 (5 bases). The V end was cut by 1 base, the J end by 3 bases, with 13 bases between. CDR1 and CDR2 (germline): LNHDA, SQIVND (reference sequence). CDR3 size: 15 residues. As DNA, the CDR3 is TGTGCCAGTAGTATAGGCGACTACTCGGACTACGAGCAGTACTTC. Translating gives CASSIGDYSDYEQYF.

The chain uses TRBV6-1 and TRBJ2-5; D possibly corresponds to TRBD2 (6 bases). V lost 2 bases and J lost 5, with 24 bases in between. This CDR3 region has 18 residues. The germline gives CDR1 MNHNS, CDR2 SASEGT. The CDR3 DNA follows: TGTGCCAGCAGTGAATACCCTCCGGAACTAGCTGTTAGGGAGACCCAGTACTTC. Protein product: CASSEYPPELAVRETQYF.

With respect to this clone: An end of the junction does not agree with germline; a read error may underlie this. The chain uses TRBV7-7 and TRBJ2-7; 11 bases match TRBD1. Looked up from germline, CDR1 is SSHAT and CDR2 is FNYEAQ (reference sequence). This CDR3 is built from 15 residues. The CDR3 loop is CASSLGQGATYEQYF. CDR3 coding DNA: TGTGCTAGCAGCTTAGGACAGGGGGCGACCTACGAGCAGTACTTC.

This chain uses TRBV2 with TRBJ2-5, with D perhaps matching TRBD2 (5 bases). The germline V gene has CDR1 SNHLY and CDR2 FYNNEI. V lost 6 bases and J lost 2, with 19 bases in between. The CDR3 has 16 residues. Here the CDR3 reads CASRPLLGRGQETQYF. In DNA, the CDR3 is TGTGCCAGCAGGCCCCTGCTGGGGAGAGGGCAAGAGACCCAGTACTTC.

The table lists this clone with a count of one. J is TRBJ2-2 and V is TRBV15; no reliable D call. This CDR3 has 13 amino acids. Germline CDR1 is LNHNV and CDR2 is YYDKDF (reference sequence). V shed 0 bases and J shed 5 bases, with 4 bases lying between them. CDR3 in DNA: TGTGCCACCAGCAGAGATTGGACCGGGGAGCTGTTTTTT. Translation: CATSRDWTGELFF.

This chain joins TRBV27 and TRBJ1-1, with unresolved D. The CDR3 is 13 residues long. Germline V gene lookup returns CDR1 MNHEY and CDR2 SMNVEV (reference sequence). V lost 3 bases, J lost 3 bases, and 8 bases lay in between. CDR3 loop: CASSFSQYTEAFF. The CDR3 DNA reads as TGTGCCAGCAGTTTCTCACAGTACACTGAAGCTTTCTTT.

V gene TRBV6-1 combines with J gene TRBJ2-7; 10 bases are shared with TRBD1. The length of the CDR3 is 14 residues. CDR1 is MNHNS and CDR2 is SASEGT in the germline V gene. Trimming took 6 bases from V and 5 from J; bases not matched to a gene: 7. CDR3 amino acids: CASRWGTGVDEQYF. CDR3 nucleotide sequence: TGTGCCAGCAGGTGGGGGACAGGGGTCGACGAGCAGTACTTC.

J is TRBJ1-1 and V is TRBV6-1, with no clear D. Germline assignment: CDR1 MNHNS and CDR2 SASEGT. The V gene lost 3 bases and the J gene lost 4 bases, with 15 bases spanning the gap. This CDR3 has 15 residues. CDR3 protein: CASSDGTGYPTEAFF. The CDR3 DNA is TGTGCCAGCAGTGATGGTACCGGATATCCCACTGAAGCTTTCTTT.

The V call is TRBV11-2, the J call TRBJ2-2; TRBD2 might be the D (5 bases). The CDR3 consists of 15 residues. The germline V gene encodes CDR1 SGHAT and CDR2 FQNNGV. V dropped 3 bases and J dropped 2 bases, with 10 bases sitting between them. CDR3 bases: TGTGCCAGCAGCTTCGGACTGGCTAACACCGGGGAGCTGTTTTTT. This codes for CASSFGLANTGELFF.

The J gene is TRBJ2-7, the V gene TRBV6-5; either TRBD1 or TRBD2 may supply D (5 bases each). The CDR3 spans 14 residues. The germline CDR1 and CDR2 sequences are MNHEY and SVGAGI. Trimming stripped 2 bases from V and 4 bases from J, with 12 bases between. The CDR3 nucleotides are TGTGCCAGCAGTTACCGGGGCCATCTGTACGAGCAGTACTTC. This gives the protein CASSYRGHLYEQYF.

The chain is built from TRBV4-1 and TRBJ2-1; perhaps TRBD1 as D (5 bases). Per the germline V gene, CDR1 is MGHRA and CDR2 is YSYEKL. V lost 0 bases to trimming and J lost 2 bases, with 11 bases between them. CDR3 size: 16 residues. The CDR3 coding sequence is TGCGCCAGCAGCCAAGAAGGTCAGGGCCCCTACAATGAGCAGTTCTTC. Residues: CASSQEGQGPYNEQFF.

This clone appeared once. This chain connects TRBV11-2 to TRBJ2-5, with 11 positions matching TRBD2. The CDR3 has 15 residues. CDR1 and CDR2 (germline): SGHAT, FQNNGV. After removal of 6 bases from V and 5 bases from J, the junction contained 8 bases not matched to a gene. DNA of the CDR3: TGTGCCAGCAGACATAGCGGGAGGGCCGAGGAGACCCAGTACTTC. Translating it yields CASRHSGRAEETQYF.

In its sample, this clone was seen a few times. V is TRBV11-3 and J is TRBJ2-3; 8 bases fit TRBD1. V lost 6 bases to trimming and J lost 4 bases; unmatched junction nucleotides: 6. This CDR3 region has 14 residues. Germline CDR1 reads SGHNT; CDR2 reads YENEEA. DNA of the CDR3: TGTGCCAGCAGTCCAGGGGGCTCCTCAGATACGCAGTATTTT. It is translated as CASSPGGSSDTQYF.

The J gene is TRBJ1-5, the V gene TRBV15; D is uncertain. Germline loops: CDR1 LNHNV, CDR2 YYDKDF (reference sequence). The length of the CDR3 is 13 residues. Trimming pared 8 bases from V and 3 bases from J, leaving 11 bases between. CDR3 sequence: CATSRGFNQPQHF. CDR3 DNA: TGTGCCACCTCCCGGGGATTCAATCAGCCCCAGCATTTT.

V and J are TRBV21-1 and TRBJ1-2. TRBV21-1 is labeled a pseudogene. This CDR3 has 16 residues. CDR3 sequence (DNA): TGTGCCAGCAGCAAAGGCCCCGGGACCGCTAGCTATGGCTACACCTTC. It codes for CASSKGPGTASYGYTF.

The gene calls are TRBV9 and TRBJ2-1, with D tentatively TRBD2 (5 bases). Germline CDR1 SGDLS, CDR2 YYNGEE. This CDR3 spans 12 amino acids. V lost 3 bases and J lost 9, with 10 bases in between. The CDR3 sequence is CASSAVASEQFF. In DNA, the CDR3 is TGTGCCAGCAGCGCCGTAGCGAGTGAGCAGTTCTTC.

The rearrangement joins TRBV4-1 to TRBJ1-5, with D hard to call. CDR1 is MGHRA, CDR2 YSYEKL, per germline. V lost 0 bases and J lost 0, with 9 bases in between. The CDR3 has 16 amino acids. DNA of the CDR3: TGCGCCAGCAGCCAAGAGGGGAGCAGTAGCAATCAGCCCCAGCATTTT. Translation gives CASSQEGSSSNQPQHF.

The J gene is TRBJ2-1, the V gene TRBV5-1; 7 nucleotides align to TRBD2. CDR3 length: 15 residues. Germline CDR1 and CDR2: SGHRS and YFSETQ. Trimming cost V 1 base and J 3 bases; bases outside gene matches: 4. The CDR3 DNA reads TGCGCCAGCAGCTTGTACGCGGGAGACTACAATGAGCAGTTCTTC. Translation: CASSLYAGDYNEQFF.

The rearrangement uses TRBV27 and TRBJ2-7, with D possibly matching TRBD1 (6 bases). The germline V and J ends were trimmed by 4 bases and 6 bases, with 16 bases remaining between them. CDR1 is MNHEY and CDR2 is SMNVEV in the germline V gene (reference sequence). The length of the CDR3 is 14 residues. The CDR3: CASSSEDRRPEQYF. CDR3 nucleotide sequence: TGTGCCAGCAGTTCAGAAGACAGGCGCCCCGAGCAGTACTTC.

V is TRBV30 and J is TRBJ2-7; perhaps D is TRBD1 or TRBD2 (7 bases each). V lost 3 bases to trimming and J lost 4 bases, with 13 bases between them. The V gene's germline CDR1 is GTSNPN and CDR2 SVGIG (reference sequence). The CDR3 extends over 13 amino acids. The CDR3 region is CAWRGQGGYEQYF. The CDR3 DNA sequence: TGTGCCTGGAGGGGGCAGGGGGGGTACGAGCAGTACTTC.

The chain employs TRBV5-4 and TRBJ1-2; 7 nucleotides match TRBD1. The germline V gene encodes CDR1 SGHNT and CDR2 YYREEE (reference sequence). The CDR3 runs 14 residues. Trimming cost V 0 bases and J 7 bases; bases outside gene matches: 6. This CDR3 is CASSLGDRPCGYTF. The CDR3 DNA is TGTGCCAGCAGCTTGGGGGACAGACCCTGTGGCTACACCTTC.

About this clone: The junction does not match germline at one end; this may be a read error. The CDR3 protein is CASSLPYNEQFF. CDR3 nucleotides: TGTGCCAGCAGTTTACCCTATAATGAGCAGTTCTTC. This chain joins TRBV28 and TRBJ2-1; no clear D gene. The CDR3 covers 12 residues. The germline gives CDR1 MDHEN, CDR2 SYDVKM.

The chain links TRBV6-1 to TRBJ2-5, with D tentatively TRBD1 (5 bases). The germline gives CDR1 MNHNS, CDR2 SASEGT. This CDR3 contains 15 residues. Between the trimmed V and J ends, which lost 5 bases and 2 bases, there was a span of 15 bases. Written as DNA, the CDR3 is TGTGCCAGCAGTTTCCCACCCCAGGGTCAAGAGACCCAGTACTTC. It specifies CASSFPPQGQETQYF.

This sequence joins TRBV27 and TRBJ1-1; 7 nucleotides align to TRBD1. Germline trimming cut 7 bases from V and 6 bases from J; bases unmatched to any gene: 14. The V gene's germline CDR1 is MNHEY and CDR2 SMNVEV (reference sequence). The CDR3 is 15 amino acids. CDR3 sequence (DNA): TGTGCCAGCACCCCTAGTCCCCACAGGGGCGCTGAAGCTTTCTTT. This gives the protein CASTPSPHRGAEAFF.

CDR3 sequence (DNA): TGTGCCAGTAGTGCAGGGGGCGCAGAAGATACGCAGTATTTT. Its protein is CASSAGGAEDTQYF. The rearrangement joins TRBV19 to TRBJ2-3; 8 bases agree with TRBD1. Looked up from germline, CDR1 is LNHDA and CDR2 is SQIVND (reference sequence). CDR3 size: 14 residues. With V trimmed by 5 bases and J by 5 bases, 6 bases remained unmatched.

V is TRBV7-9 and J is TRBJ2-5; TRBD2 aligns across 13 bases. This CDR3 is built from 17 residues. The trim removed 2 bases at V and 6 bases at J, leaving 9 bases unmatched. CDR1 and CDR2 (germline): SEHNR, FQNEAQ (reference sequence). CDR3 in DNA: TGTGCCAGCAGCTTACTTACTAGCGGGGGGGAAGCCAAGACCCAGTACTTC. Amino acids: CASSLLTSGGEAKTQYF. Full variable domain (missing parts from reference TRBV7-9 and TRBJ2-5): DTGVSQNPRHKITKRGQNVTFRCDPISEHNRLYWYRQTLGQGPEFLTYFQNEAQLEKSRLLSDRFSAERPKGSFSTLEIQRTEQGDSAMYLCASSLLTSGGEAKTQYFGPGTRLLVL.

The chain couples TRBV9 to TRBJ2-3; 10 positions match TRBD2. Per germline, CDR1 SGDLS and CDR2 YYNGEE. Trimming removed 3 bases from V and 6 bases from J; junction bases left unmatched: 13. This CDR3 contains 17 residues. CDR3: CASSDPGWLAGADTQYF. The CDR3 DNA reads as TGTGCCAGCAGCGACCCCGGGTGGCTAGCGGGAGCGGATACGCAGTATTTT.

This rearrangement joins TRBV2 to TRBJ1-1; possibly TRBD1 for D (6 bases). Germline V gene lookup returns CDR1 SNHLY and CDR2 FYNNEI. This CDR3 is built from 14 residues. Trimming took off 11 bases at V and 5 bases at J, with 21 bases between the two ends. The chain's CDR3 is CAGTTAGGYTEAFF. Written as DNA, the CDR3 is TGTGCCGGCACCACTGCTGGGGGCTATACTGAAGCTTTCTTT.

This chain connects TRBV11-2 to TRBJ1-5; D unresolved. Per the germline V gene, CDR1 is SGHAT and CDR2 is FQNNGV. This CDR3 contains 14 residues. V lost 1 base, J lost 2 bases, and 6 bases lay in between. In nucleotides, the CDR3 is TGTGCCAGCAGCTTAGGGGTGGGCAATCAGCCCCAGCATTTT. Translated: CASSLGVGNQPQHF. Looking up the rest from reference TRBV11-2 and TRBJ1-5 gives the full variable domain: EAGVAQSPRYKIIEKRQSVAFWCNPISGHATLYWYQQILGQGPKLLIQFQNNGVVDDSQLPKDRFSAERLKGVDSTLKIQPAKLEDSAVYLCASSLGVGNQPQHFGDGTRLSIL.

The rearrangement joins TRBV9 to TRBJ1-4; D not resolved. This CDR3 contains 14 residues. Trimming cost V 4 bases and J 8 bases, with 15 bases left between them. Germline lookup yields CDR1 SGDLS and CDR2 YYNGEE. The CDR3 nucleotides are TGTGCCAGCAGCCTTGGAGGTTGGAACGAAAAACTGTTTTTT. This gives the protein CASSLGGWNEKLFF.